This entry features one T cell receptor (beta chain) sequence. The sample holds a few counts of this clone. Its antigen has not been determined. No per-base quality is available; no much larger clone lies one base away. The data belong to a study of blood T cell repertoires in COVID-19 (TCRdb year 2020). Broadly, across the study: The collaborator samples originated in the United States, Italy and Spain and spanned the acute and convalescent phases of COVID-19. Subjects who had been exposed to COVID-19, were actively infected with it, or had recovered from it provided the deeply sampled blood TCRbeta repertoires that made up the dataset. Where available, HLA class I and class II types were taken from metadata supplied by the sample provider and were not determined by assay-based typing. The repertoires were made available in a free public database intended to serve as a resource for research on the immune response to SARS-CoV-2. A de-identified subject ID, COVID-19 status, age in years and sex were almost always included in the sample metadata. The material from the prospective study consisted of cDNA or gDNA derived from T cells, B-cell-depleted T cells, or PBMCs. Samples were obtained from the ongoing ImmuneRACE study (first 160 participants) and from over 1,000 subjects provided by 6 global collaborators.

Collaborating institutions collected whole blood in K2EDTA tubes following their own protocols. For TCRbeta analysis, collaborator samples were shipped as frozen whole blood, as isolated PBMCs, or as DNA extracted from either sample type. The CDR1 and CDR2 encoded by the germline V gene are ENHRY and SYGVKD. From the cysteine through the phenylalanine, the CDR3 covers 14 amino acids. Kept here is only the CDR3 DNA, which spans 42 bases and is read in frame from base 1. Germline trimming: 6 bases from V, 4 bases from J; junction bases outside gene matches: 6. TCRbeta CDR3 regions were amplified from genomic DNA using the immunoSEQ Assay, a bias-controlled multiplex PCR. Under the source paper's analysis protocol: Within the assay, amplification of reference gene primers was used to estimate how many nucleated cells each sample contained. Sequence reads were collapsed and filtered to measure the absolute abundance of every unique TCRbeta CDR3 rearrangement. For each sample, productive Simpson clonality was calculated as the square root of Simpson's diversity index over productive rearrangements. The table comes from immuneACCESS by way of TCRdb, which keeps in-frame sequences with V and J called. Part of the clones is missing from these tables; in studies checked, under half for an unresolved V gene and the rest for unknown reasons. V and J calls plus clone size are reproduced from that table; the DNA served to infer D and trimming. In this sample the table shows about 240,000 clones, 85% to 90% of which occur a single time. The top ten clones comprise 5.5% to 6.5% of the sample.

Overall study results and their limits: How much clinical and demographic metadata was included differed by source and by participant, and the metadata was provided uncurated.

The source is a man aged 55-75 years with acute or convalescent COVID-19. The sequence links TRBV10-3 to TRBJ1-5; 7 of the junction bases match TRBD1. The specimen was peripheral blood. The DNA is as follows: TGTGCCATCAGGAAAGAGGGGGCTAATCAGCCCCAGCATTTT. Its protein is CAIRKEGANQPQHF.